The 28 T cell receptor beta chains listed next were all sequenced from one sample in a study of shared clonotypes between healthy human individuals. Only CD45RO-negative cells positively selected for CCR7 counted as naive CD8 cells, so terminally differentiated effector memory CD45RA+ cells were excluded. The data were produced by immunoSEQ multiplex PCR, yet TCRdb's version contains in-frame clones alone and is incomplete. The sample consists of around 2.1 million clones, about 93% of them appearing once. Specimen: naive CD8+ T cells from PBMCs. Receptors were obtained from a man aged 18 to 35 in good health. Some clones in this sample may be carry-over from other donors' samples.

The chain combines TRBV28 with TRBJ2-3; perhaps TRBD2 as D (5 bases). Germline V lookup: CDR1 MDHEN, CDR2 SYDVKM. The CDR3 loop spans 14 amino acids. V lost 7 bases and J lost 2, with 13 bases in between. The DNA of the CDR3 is TGTGCCAGCACCCTGGGAGACCTCACAGATACGCAGTATTTT. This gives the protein CASTLGDLTDTQYF.

CDR3 loop: CASSVEGDYEQYF. The DNA of the CDR3 is TGTGCCAGCAGCGTAGAAGGGGACTACGAGCAGTACTTC. The chain links TRBV9 to TRBJ2-7; D perhaps matches TRBD1 (5 bases). This CDR3 comprises 13 residues. V was clipped by 0 bases and J by 3 bases, with 7 bases between them. Germline CDR1 is SGDLS and CDR2 is YYNGEE.

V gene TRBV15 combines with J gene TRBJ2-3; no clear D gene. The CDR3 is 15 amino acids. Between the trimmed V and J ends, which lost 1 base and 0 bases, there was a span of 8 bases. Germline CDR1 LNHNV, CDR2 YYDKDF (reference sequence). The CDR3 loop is CATSRGSRSTDTQYF. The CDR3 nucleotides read TGTGCCACCAGCAGAGGTAGCAGAAGCACAGATACGCAGTATTTT.

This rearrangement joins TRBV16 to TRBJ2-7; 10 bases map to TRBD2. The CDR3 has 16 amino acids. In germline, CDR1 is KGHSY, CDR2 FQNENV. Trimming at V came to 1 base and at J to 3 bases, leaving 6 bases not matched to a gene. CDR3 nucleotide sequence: TGTGCCAGCAGCCAATTTCAGCGGGAGGGAATCTACGAGCAGTACTTC. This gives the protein CASSQFQREGIYEQYF.

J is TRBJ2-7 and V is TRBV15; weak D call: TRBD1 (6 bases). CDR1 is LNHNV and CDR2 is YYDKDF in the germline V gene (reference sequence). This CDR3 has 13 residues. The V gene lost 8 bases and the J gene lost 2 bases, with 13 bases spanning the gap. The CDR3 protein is CATAPPGAYEQYF. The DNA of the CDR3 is TGTGCCACCGCCCCCCCAGGGGCCTACGAGCAGTACTTC.

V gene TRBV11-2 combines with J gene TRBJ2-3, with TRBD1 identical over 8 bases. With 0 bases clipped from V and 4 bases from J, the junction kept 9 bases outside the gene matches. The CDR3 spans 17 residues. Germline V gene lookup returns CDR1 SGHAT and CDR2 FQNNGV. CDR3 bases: TGTGCCAGCAGCTTAGATGATCCCAGGGGGCTCGCAGATACGCAGTATTTT. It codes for CASSLDDPRGLADTQYF.

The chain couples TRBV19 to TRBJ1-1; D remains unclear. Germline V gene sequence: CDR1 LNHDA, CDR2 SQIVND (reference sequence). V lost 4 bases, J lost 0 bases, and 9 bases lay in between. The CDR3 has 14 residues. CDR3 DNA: TGTGCCAGTAGTAAGTTAGAAGTGAACACTGAAGCTTTCTTT. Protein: CASSKLEVNTEAFF.

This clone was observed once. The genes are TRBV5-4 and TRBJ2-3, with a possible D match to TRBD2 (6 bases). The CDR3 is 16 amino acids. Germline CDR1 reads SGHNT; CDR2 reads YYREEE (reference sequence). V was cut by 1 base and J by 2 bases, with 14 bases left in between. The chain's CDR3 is CASSLFPAGTTDTQYF. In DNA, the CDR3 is TGTGCCAGCAGCTTGTTTCCGGCGGGGACCACAGATACGCAGTATTTT.

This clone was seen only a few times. CDR3 nucleotide sequence: TGTGCCAGCAGCCCCGTGGGGGGGGACACTGAAGCTTTCTTT. As protein: CASSPVGGDTEAFF. The chain combines TRBV7-9 with TRBJ1-1, with a tentative D call TRBD1 (5 bases). CDR3 length equals 14 residues. The V gene's germline CDR1 is SEHNR and CDR2 FQNEAQ (reference sequence). V lost 5 bases and J lost 3, with 13 bases in between.

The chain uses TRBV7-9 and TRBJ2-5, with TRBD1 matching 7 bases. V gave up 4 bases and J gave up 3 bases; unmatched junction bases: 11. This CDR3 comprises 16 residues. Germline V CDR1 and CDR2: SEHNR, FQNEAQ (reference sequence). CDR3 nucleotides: TGTGCCAGCAGCTCCACGTCCGGGACAGAGAAAGAGACCCAGTACTTC. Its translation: CASSSTSGTEKETQYF.

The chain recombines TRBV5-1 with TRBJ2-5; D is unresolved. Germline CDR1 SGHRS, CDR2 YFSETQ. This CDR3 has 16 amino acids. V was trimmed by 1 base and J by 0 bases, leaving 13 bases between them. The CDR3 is CASSLTSGRYQETQYF. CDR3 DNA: TGCGCCAGCAGCTTGACTTCGGGCAGGTACCAAGAGACCCAGTACTTC.

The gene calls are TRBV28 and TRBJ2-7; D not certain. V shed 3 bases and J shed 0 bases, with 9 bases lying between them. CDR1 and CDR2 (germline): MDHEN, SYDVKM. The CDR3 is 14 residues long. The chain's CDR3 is CASSFGQRSYEQYF. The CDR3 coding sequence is TGTGCCAGCAGTTTTGGCCAGCGCTCCTACGAGCAGTACTTC.

CDR3 in amino acids: CASSEAHGSHTGELFF. CDR3 nucleotide sequence: TGTGCCAGCAGTGAAGCTCACGGGAGTCACACCGGGGAGCTGTTTTTT. The rearrangement uses TRBV2 and TRBJ2-2, with TRBD2 as a possible D gene (6 bases). Per germline, CDR1 SNHLY and CDR2 FYNNEI. CDR3 length: 16 residues. V dropped 0 bases and J dropped 3 bases, with 11 bases sitting between them.

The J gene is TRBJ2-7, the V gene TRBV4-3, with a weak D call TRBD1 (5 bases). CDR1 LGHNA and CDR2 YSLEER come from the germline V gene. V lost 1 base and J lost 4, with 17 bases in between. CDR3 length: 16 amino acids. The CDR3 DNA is TGCGCCAGCAGCCAAGGAATTGGGGCGCGAGCGTACGAGCAGTACTTC. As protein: CASSQGIGARAYEQYF.

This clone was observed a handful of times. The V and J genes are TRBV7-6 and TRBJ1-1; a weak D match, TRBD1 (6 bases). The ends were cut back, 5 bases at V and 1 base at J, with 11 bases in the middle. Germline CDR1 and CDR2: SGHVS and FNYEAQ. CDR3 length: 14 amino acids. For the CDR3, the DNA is TGTGCCAGCAGCCGGGCAGGGGCGAACACTGAAGCTTTCTTT. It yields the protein CASSRAGANTEAFF.

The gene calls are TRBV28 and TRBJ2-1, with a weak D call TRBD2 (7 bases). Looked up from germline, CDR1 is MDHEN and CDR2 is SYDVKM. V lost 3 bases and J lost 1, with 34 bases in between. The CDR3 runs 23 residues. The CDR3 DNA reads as TGTGCCAGCAGTTTTATCCGCGGGGGCGCAGGGACCCACCACCTAAGATCCTACAATGAGCAGTTCTTC. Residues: CASSFIRGGAGTHHLRSYNEQFF.

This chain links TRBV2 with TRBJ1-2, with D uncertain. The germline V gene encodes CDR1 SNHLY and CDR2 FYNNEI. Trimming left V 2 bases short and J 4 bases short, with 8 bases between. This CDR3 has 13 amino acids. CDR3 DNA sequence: TGTGCCAGCAGTGAAAGTTTGGCCTATGGCTACACCTTC. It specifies CASSESLAYGYTF.

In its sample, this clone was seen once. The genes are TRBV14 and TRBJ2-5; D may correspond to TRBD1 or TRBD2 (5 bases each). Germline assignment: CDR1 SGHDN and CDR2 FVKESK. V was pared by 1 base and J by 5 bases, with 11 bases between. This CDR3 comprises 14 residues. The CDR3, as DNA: TGTGCCAGCAGCCAAGTGGGTTGGGACGAGACCCAGTACTTC. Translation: CASSQVGWDETQYF.

CDR3 sequence (DNA): TGTGCCAGCAGCTCCGAGGGCAGGGGGCATGATGGCTACACCTTC. The encoded protein is CASSSEGRGHDGYTF. This sequence joins TRBV11-2 and TRBJ1-2; 8 bases fit TRBD1. Trimming took 4 bases from V and 6 from J; bases not matched to a gene: 10. Germline V gene sequence: CDR1 SGHAT, CDR2 FQNNGV. The CDR3 covers 15 residues.

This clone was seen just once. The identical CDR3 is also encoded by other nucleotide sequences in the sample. The CDR3 sequence: CASSLSPRSYEQYF. CDR3 bases: TGTGCCAGCAGTTTATCGCCACGGTCCTACGAGCAGTACTTC. The rearrangement joins TRBV27 to TRBJ2-7; D is unresolved. CDR3 size: 14 residues. Germline V gene data show CDR1 as MNHEY and CDR2 as SMNVEV (reference sequence). Trimming removed 0 bases from V and 1 base from J, with 7 bases in between.

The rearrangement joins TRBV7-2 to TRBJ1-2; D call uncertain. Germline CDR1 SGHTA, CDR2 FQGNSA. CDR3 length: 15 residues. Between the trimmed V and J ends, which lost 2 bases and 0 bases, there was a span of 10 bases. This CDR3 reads CASSLQHGSNYGYTF. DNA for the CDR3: TGTGCCAGCAGCTTACAACACGGATCTAACTATGGCTACACCTTC.

The CDR3 loop reads CASSATQCAARHEQYF. The CDR3, as DNA: TGTGCCAGCAGCGCGACCCAGTGCGCGGCACGCCACGAGCAGTACTTC. The rearrangement links TRBV9 to TRBJ2-7, with D hard to call. The ends were cut back, 3 bases at V and 5 bases at J, with 21 bases in the middle. The CDR3 extends over 16 amino acids. From germline, CDR1 is SGDLS and CDR2 YYNGEE.

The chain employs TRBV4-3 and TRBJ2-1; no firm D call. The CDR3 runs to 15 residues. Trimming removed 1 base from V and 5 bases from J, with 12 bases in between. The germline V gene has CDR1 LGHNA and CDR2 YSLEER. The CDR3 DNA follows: TGCGCCAGCAGCCAAGTGGCCCCCCCAGACAATGAGCAGTTCTTC. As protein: CASSQVAPPDNEQFF.

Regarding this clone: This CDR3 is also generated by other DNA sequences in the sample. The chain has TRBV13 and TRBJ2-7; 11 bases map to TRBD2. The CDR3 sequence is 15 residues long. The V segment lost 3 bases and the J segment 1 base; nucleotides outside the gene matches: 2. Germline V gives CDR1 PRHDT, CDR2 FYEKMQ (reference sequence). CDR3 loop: CASSFRLAGSYEQYF. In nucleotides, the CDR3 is TGTGCCAGCAGCTTTCGACTAGCGGGGTCCTACGAGCAGTACTTC.

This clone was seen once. DNA for the CDR3: TGTGCCAGCAGCAGCCGGAGGGGACTGCACTCTGGAAACACCATATATTTT. Protein product: CASSSRRGLHSGNTIYF. The rearrangement links TRBV21-1 to TRBJ1-3. TRBV21-1 is recorded as a pseudogene. The CDR3 extends over 17 amino acids.

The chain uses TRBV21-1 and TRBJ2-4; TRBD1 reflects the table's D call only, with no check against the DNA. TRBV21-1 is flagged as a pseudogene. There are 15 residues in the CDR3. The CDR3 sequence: CASSKIQIAKNIQYF. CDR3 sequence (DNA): TGTGCCAGCAGCAAAATACAGATAGCCAAAAACATTCAGTACTTC.

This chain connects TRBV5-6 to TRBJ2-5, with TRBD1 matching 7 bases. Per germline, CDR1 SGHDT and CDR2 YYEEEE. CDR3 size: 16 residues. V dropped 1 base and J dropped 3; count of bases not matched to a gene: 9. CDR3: CASSLSELGTEETQYF. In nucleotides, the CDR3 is TGTGCCAGCAGCTTGAGCGAGTTAGGGACAGAAGAGACCCAGTACTTC.

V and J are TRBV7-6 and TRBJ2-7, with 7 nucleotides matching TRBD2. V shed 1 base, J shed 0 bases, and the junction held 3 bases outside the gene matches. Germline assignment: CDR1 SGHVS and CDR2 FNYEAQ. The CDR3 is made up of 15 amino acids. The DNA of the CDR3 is TGTGCCAGCAGCTTAGGTCTAGCGGACTCCTACGAGCAGTACTTC. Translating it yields CASSLGLADSYEQYF. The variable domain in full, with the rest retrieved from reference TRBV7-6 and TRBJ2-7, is GAGVSQSPRYKVTKRGQDVALRCDPISGHVSLYWYRQALGQGPEFLTYFNYEAQQDKSGLPNDRFSAERPEGSISTLTIQRTEQRDSAMYRCASSLGLADSYEQYFGPGTRLTVT.